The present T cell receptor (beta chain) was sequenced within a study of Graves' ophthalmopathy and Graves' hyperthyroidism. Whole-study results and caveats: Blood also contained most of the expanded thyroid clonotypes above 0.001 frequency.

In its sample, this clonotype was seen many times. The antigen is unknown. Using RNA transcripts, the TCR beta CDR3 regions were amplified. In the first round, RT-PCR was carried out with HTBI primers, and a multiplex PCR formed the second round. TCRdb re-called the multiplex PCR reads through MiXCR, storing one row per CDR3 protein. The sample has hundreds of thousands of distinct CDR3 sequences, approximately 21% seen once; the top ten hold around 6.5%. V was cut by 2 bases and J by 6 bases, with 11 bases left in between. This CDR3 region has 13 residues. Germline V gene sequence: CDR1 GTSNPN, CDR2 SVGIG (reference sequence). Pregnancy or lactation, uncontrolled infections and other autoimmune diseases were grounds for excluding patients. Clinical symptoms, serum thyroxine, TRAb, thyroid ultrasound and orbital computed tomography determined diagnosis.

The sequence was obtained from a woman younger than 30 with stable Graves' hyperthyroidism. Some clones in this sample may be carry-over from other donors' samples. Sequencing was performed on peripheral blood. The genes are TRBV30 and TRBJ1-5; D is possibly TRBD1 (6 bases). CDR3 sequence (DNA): TGTGCCTGGAGTACAGGGTACCGTCAGCCCCAGCATTTT. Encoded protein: CAWSTGYRQPQHF.